The 5 T cell receptor beta chains below all came from one sample that was sequenced in a study of OX40 agonist ivuxolimab in advanced cancers. TCRdb's copy holds only in-frame clones and misses some; the assay was immunoSEQ multiplex PCR. The sample carries fewer than 140,000 clones, approximately 90% recorded once. Sequencing used CD4+ or CD8+ T cells sorted from blood, obtained in a trial of the OX40 agonist ivuxolimab. The source of these receptors is an adult with an advanced solid tumor such as melanoma, head and neck, liver or kidney cancer.

DNA for the CDR3: TGTGCCAGCATCACCGGGACAGCCAACACCGGGGAGCTGTTTTTT. Residues: CASITGTANTGELFF. The V gene is TRBV6-1, the J gene TRBJ2-2, with 7 bases that match TRBD1. The CDR3 runs to 15 residues. Germline V gene lookup returns CDR1 MNHNS and CDR2 SASEGT. V was clipped by 7 bases and J by 2 bases; unmatched bases: 7.

The J gene is TRBJ2-5, the V gene TRBV7-2, with 10 bases matching TRBD2. V was pared by 3 bases and J by 1 base, with 8 bases of the junction left unmatched. The CDR3 contains 17 residues. Germline V lookup: CDR1 SGHTA, CDR2 FQGNSA. The CDR3 DNA is TGTGCCAGCAGCTTCATAAGCGGGGGGGCCCGCCAAGAGACCCAGTACTTC. Protein product: CASSFISGGARQETQYF.

This rearrangement joins TRBV2 to TRBJ2-5, with a weak D call TRBD1 (7 bases). The germline V gene has CDR1 SNHLY and CDR2 FYNNEI. Deletions cut 5 bases from V and 5 bases from J, with 12 bases between. This CDR3 spans 13 amino acids. CDR3 region: CASSSAGQETQYF. For the CDR3, the DNA is TGTGCCAGCAGTTCCGCGGGACAGGAGACCCAGTACTTC.

This chain connects TRBV29-1 to TRBJ2-7; a weak D match, TRBD1 (6 bases). The CDR3 is 13 amino acids. Trimming removed 6 bases from V and 3 bases from J, with 15 bases in between. The germline gives CDR1 SQVTM, CDR2 ANQGSEA. For the CDR3, the DNA is TGCAGCGTCGTCGGCACAGGGCTCTACGAGCAGTACTTC. Residues: CSVVGTGLYEQYF.

V usage is TRBV10-3 and J usage is TRBJ1-3; 8 positions agree with TRBD1. This CDR3 has 16 amino acids. The junction had 8 bases not matched to a gene; V was cut back by 5 bases and J by 2 bases. Per the germline V gene, CDR1 is ENHRY and CDR2 is SYGVKD. CDR3 region: CAISLAPQGAGNTIYF. The CDR3 DNA is TGTGCCATCAGTCTAGCCCCACAGGGGGCTGGAAACACCATATATTTT.